This entry lists 22 T cell receptor beta chains sequenced from one sample in a study of spatial heterogeneity in lung cancer. Time point: sample taken at primary tumor resection. No antigens are known for them. Whole-study findings and limits: Counts of expanded intratumoral alpha and beta TCRs tracked tumor mutation counts.

TCRdb called the 5' RACE reads again in MiXCR, with one record for every CDR3 protein. The table lists around 21,000 distinct CDR3 sequences, about 4.9% of them singletons, with 9% to 10% in the top ten. This specimen consisted of lung tumor tissue, obtained at surgery. The receptors here all came from a male donor with early-stage non-small cell lung cancer.

This clonotype was detected many times. J is TRBJ1-4 and V is TRBV12-3 or TRBV12-4; D unclear. This CDR3 region has 15 residues. Trimming left V 5 bases short and J 5 bases short, with 15 bases between. CDR3 protein: CASSGGGRENEKLFF. The CDR3 DNA follows: TGTGCCAGCAGTGGTGGTGGTAGGGAGAATGAAAAACTGTTTTTT.

This clonotype was observed a few times. The chain recombines TRBV6-6 with TRBJ2-3; D is undetermined. Germline V gene sequence: CDR1 MNHNY, CDR2 SVGAGI (reference sequence). The CDR3 is 15 amino acids. The V and J ends lost 4 bases and 2 bases respectively, with 13 bases between them. CDR3 sequence: CASSFSTIITDTQYF. CDR3 coding DNA: TGTGCCAGCAGTTTCTCGACAATTATCACAGATACGCAGTATTTT.

J is TRBJ2-3 and V is TRBV20-1; TRBD2 aligns across 8 bases. This CDR3 spans 15 amino acids. V lost 6 bases, J lost 0 bases, and 8 bases stayed unmatched. Per the germline V gene, CDR1 is DFQATT and CDR2 is SNEGSKA (reference sequence). CDR3 in DNA: TGCAGTGCCCCCGACCGGGGGGGGAGCACAGATACGCAGTATTTT. This translates into CSAPDRGGSTDTQYF.

The table lists this clonotype with a few counts. V is TRBV18 and J is TRBJ2-1; D possibly corresponds to TRBD2 (6 bases). This CDR3 region has 13 residues. V was cut by 1 base and J by 8 bases, with 9 bases left in between. The germline CDR1 and CDR2 sequences are KGHSH and LQKENI. The CDR3 sequence is CASSPRDWDEQFF. The CDR3 DNA sequence: TGTGCCAGCTCACCACGGGACTGGGATGAGCAGTTCTTC.

This clonotype occurred many times. The V and J genes are TRBV14 and TRBJ1-5; no clear D gene. The V gene's germline CDR1 is SGHDN and CDR2 FVKESK. V dropped 1 base and J dropped 7 bases, with 5 bases sitting between them. This CDR3 region has 12 residues. CDR3 nucleotides: TGTGCCAGCAGCCAAGTTGGACAGCCCCAGCATTTT. Amino acid sequence: CASSQVGQPQHF.

There are a few counts of this clonotype. J is TRBJ1-5 and V is TRBV12-3 or TRBV12-4; D might be TRBD1 (5 bases). Trimming cost V 7 bases and J 0 bases, with 16 bases left between them. CDR3 size: 16 residues. The CDR3 bases are TGTGCCAGCACCCCTTTTTTAGGGGCTAGCAATCAGCCCCAGCATTTT. It is translated as CASTPFLGASNQPQHF.

In its sample, this clonotype was seen many times. The rearrangement joins TRBV7-2 to TRBJ2-7; 8 bases line up with TRBD2. Germline loops: CDR1 SGHTA, CDR2 FQGNSA. The CDR3 sequence is 15 residues long. V lost 3 bases and J lost 5; bases outside the gene matches: 9. CDR3 coding DNA: TGTGCCAGCAGCTTCTCTAGCGGGTCGCCCGACGAGCAGTACTTC. Protein: CASSFSSGSPDEQYF.

Ten or more counts support this clonotype. This rearrangement joins TRBV2 to TRBJ2-5; the D gene is possibly TRBD2 (5 bases). The CDR3 is 12 residues long. CDR1 SNHLY and CDR2 FYNNEI come from the germline V gene. The V end was cut by 6 bases, the J end by 3 bases, with 8 bases between. Here the CDR3 reads CASRSGKETQYF. CDR3 in DNA: TGTGCCAGCAGGAGCGGAAAAGAGACCCAGTACTTC. Full variable domain (rest looked up from reference TRBV2 and TRBJ2-5): EPEVTQTPSHQVTQMGQEVILRCVPISNHLYFYWYRQILGQKVEFLVSFYNNEISEKSEIFDDQFSVERPDGSNFTLKIRSTKLEDSAMYFCASRSGKETQYFGPGTRLLVL.

Ten or more counts support this clonotype. The V and J genes are TRBV28 and TRBJ2-2; D ambiguous. V was clipped by 9 bases and J by 7 bases, with 9 bases between them. Germline assignment: CDR1 MDHEN and CDR2 SYDVKM. This CDR3 is built from 11 residues. CDR3 protein: CASRYVGELFF. CDR3 DNA: TGTGCCAGTCGATATGTCGGGGAGCTGTTTTTT.

This clonotype was seen repeatedly, ten times or more. The V gene is TRBV24-1, the J gene TRBJ2-3; D call uncertain. The germline gives CDR1 KGHDR, CDR2 SFDVKD. The germline V and J ends were trimmed by 4 bases and 0 bases, with 10 bases remaining between them. This CDR3 contains 15 residues. The CDR3 sequence is CATSDWTSSTDTQYF. CDR3 DNA sequence: TGTGCCACCAGTGACTGGACGTCTAGCACAGATACGCAGTATTTT.

This clonotype came up many times. The chain couples TRBV7-2 to TRBJ1-5; 8 nucleotides agree with TRBD1. CDR1 and CDR2 (germline): SGHTA, FQGNSA. Trimming took 5 bases from V and 5 from J; bases not matched to a gene: 11. The CDR3 has 16 amino acids. The CDR3 nucleotides read TGTGCCAGCAGCACAACTGGGACAGGCCTCTATCAGCCCCAGCATTTT. Amino acids: CASSTTGTGLYQPQHF.

This clonotype was recorded many times. The chain couples TRBV4-3 to TRBJ2-3; 10 bases match TRBD1. This CDR3 is built from 16 residues. Germline trimming cut 1 base from V and 6 bases from J; bases unmatched to any gene: 7. Germline V gene lookup returns CDR1 LGHNA and CDR2 YSLEER. DNA for the CDR3: TGCGCCAGCAGCCAAGGCGGGACAGGGGCGAGGGATACGCAGTATTTT. Translation gives CASSQGGTGARDTQYF.

The CDR3 DNA follows: TGCGCCAGCAGCCCACAGGAGGGCCGGGTTCAGTACTTC. Encoded protein: CASSPQEGRVQYF. V and J are TRBV5-1 and TRBJ2-4; tentative D call: TRBD2 (6 bases). The CDR3 sequence is 13 residues long. V shed 4 bases and J shed 11 bases, with 16 bases lying between them. From germline, CDR1 is SGHRS and CDR2 YFSETQ.

There are many counts of this clonotype. This chain connects TRBV7-3 to TRBJ2-1; D might be TRBD1 (6 bases). CDR1 and CDR2 from the germline V gene are SGHTA and FQGTGA. The V end was cut by 1 base, the J end by 6 bases, with 13 bases between. The CDR3 contains 15 residues. CDR3 sequence: CASSLNGGRANEQFF. CDR3 sequence (DNA): TGTGCCAGCAGCTTAAATGGGGGCAGGGCCAATGAGCAGTTCTTC. Together with reference TRBV7-3 and TRBJ2-1, the CDR3 gives the full variable domain: GAGVSQTPSNKVTEKGKYVELRCDPISGHTALYWYRQSLGQGPEFLIYFQGTGAADDSGLPNDRFFAVRPEGSVSTLKIQRTERGDSAVYLCASSLNGGRANEQFFGPGTRLTVL.

This clonotype came up many times. This chain links TRBV25-1 with TRBJ2-7; tentative D call: TRBD1 (6 bases). CDR1 and CDR2 from the germline V gene are MGHDK and SYGVNS. The CDR3 contains 16 residues. V shed 4 bases and J shed 0 bases, with 16 bases lying between them. The CDR3 DNA sequence: TGTGCCAGCAGTGCTCCAGGGGTTCGGGGCTCCTACGAGCAGTACTTC. As protein: CASSAPGVRGSYEQYF.

Sample share makes this clonotype medium-sized. The chain joins TRBV24-1 to TRBJ2-7; D not certain. The CDR3 consists of 12 residues. Germline V gives CDR1 KGHDR, CDR2 SFDVKD. The V end was cut by 5 bases, the J end by 5 bases, with 9 bases between. The CDR3 nucleotides read TGTGCCACCAGTGGTGACGGAGACGAGCAGTACTTC. This gives the protein CATSGDGDEQYF.

This clonotype was detected many times. CDR3 sequence reads: CASSVTTLRMETQYF. The CDR3 bases are TGTGCCAGCAGTGTGACGACCCTCAGGATGGAGACCCAGTACTTC. The chain carries TRBV6-1 and TRBJ2-5; D is unresolved. The ends were cut back, 4 bases at V and 5 bases at J, with 17 bases in the middle. Germline V gene sequence: CDR1 MNHNS, CDR2 SASEGT. CDR3 length: 15 amino acids.

This chain uses TRBV20-1 with TRBJ2-7; 7 nucleotides line up with TRBD1. In germline, CDR1 is DFQATT, CDR2 SNEGSKA (reference sequence). The CDR3 contains 13 residues. V trimming: 6 bases; J trimming: 1 base; junction bases outside the gene matches: 6. The CDR3 protein is CSAKTGNSYEQYF. CDR3 nucleotides: TGCAGTGCGAAGACAGGGAATTCCTACGAGCAGTACTTC.

This clonotype was counted ten times or more. The rearrangement joins TRBV5-1 to TRBJ2-3, with a possible D match to TRBD2 (5 bases). The CDR3 runs to 15 residues. V was shortened by 3 bases and J by 2 bases, with 13 bases between the two germline ends. Germline CDR1 reads SGHRS; CDR2 reads YFSETQ. The CDR3 region is CASSYPEGYTDTQYF. The CDR3 DNA sequence: TGCGCCAGCAGCTACCCCGAGGGCTACACAGATACGCAGTATTTT. Using reference TRBV5-1 and TRBJ2-3 for the parts outside the CDR3, the full variable domain is KAGVTQTPRYLIKTRGQQVTLSCSPISGHRSVSWYQQTPGQGLQFLFEYFSETQRNKGNFPGRFSGRQFSNSRSEMNVSTLELGDSALYLCASSYPEGYTDTQYFGPGTRLTVL.

This clonotype was found many times. This chain connects TRBV5-1 to TRBJ2-5; 10 nucleotides agree with TRBD2. The ends lost 3 bases at V and 5 bases at J; junction bases unmatched: 4. The germline CDR1 and CDR2 sequences are SGHRS and YFSETQ. The CDR3 consists of 14 residues. For the CDR3, the DNA is TGCGCCAGCAGCTCGGGACTAGCGAAGGAGACCCAGTACTTC. The encoded protein is CASSSGLAKETQYF.

This clonotype was seen many times. The chain recombines TRBV12-3 or TRBV12-4 with TRBJ1-6; TRBD1 matches 7 bases. V was pared by 8 bases and J by 9 bases, with 10 bases of the junction left unmatched. CDR3 length: 14 residues. CDR3 coding DNA: TGTGCCAGCGCCTTATTCAGGGGGACTTCACCCCTCCACTTT. Translating gives CASALFRGTSPLHF.

This clonotype appeared many times. This chain connects TRBV7-9 to TRBJ1-6; D remains unclear. The germline V gene has CDR1 SEHNR and CDR2 FQNEAQ (reference sequence). V gave up 1 base and J gave up 10 bases, with 11 bases separating them. The CDR3 has 14 amino acids. The CDR3 sequence: CASSLGPSGSPLHF. The CDR3 nucleotides read TGTGCCAGCAGCTTAGGGCCTAGCGGGTCACCCCTCCACTTT.